This T cell receptor (beta chain) was retrieved from a study of CD8 T cells in Susac syndrome. The study used healthy donors as controls matched for age and sex. The CDR3 is 13 residues long. Germline CDR1 MNHEY, CDR2 SVGAGI. Trimming pared 7 bases from V and 2 bases from J, leaving 11 bases between. A quantity of about 0.5 to 1 ug RNA underwent reverse transcription using random hexamers. MiXCR, applied by TCRdb to the immunoSEQ multiplex PCR reads, yields one record per CDR3 protein. The sample lists over 95,000 distinct CDR3 sequences, 92% occurring once. In this sample, this clonotype turned up once.

The sample consisted of CD4+ T cells from PBMCs. The gene calls are TRBV6-5 and TRBJ2-5; D gene unclear. The sequence derives from a human donor in good health. As DNA, the CDR3 is TGTGCCAGCAAGACACAGACACAAGAGACCCAGTACTTC. Translation: CASKTQTQETQYF.